A selection of T cell receptor beta chains follows, all from one sample in a study of blood T cell repertoires in COVID-19. Clones were sequenced by immunoSEQ multiplex PCR, and TCRdb holds only the in-frame ones, with some missing. The data contain about 200,000 clones, around 89% of them singletons. Sequences were obtained from PBMCs or T cells enriched from blood (not recorded which). These receptors originate from a man aged 30-40 years who had recovered from COVID-19. Both conserved end residues are part of each CDR3. The D gene is left open where the match is weak. A row's size may be missing; if present it is once, few, many or a size class.

D: TRBD1; J: TRBJ1-2; size: few; V: TRBV2; CDR3: CASSEQQGVVGYTF; DNA: TGTGCCAGCAGTGAGCAACAGGGGGTGGTTGGCTACACCTTC
D: TRBD1; J: TRBJ2-7; size: -; V: TRBV6-2/TRBV6-3; CDR3: CASRPRQGAYEQYF; DNA: TGTGCCAGCAGACCTCGACAGGGGGCCTACGAGCAGTACTTC
D: TRBD2; J: TRBJ2-4; size: -; V: TRBV29-1; CDR3: CSVEDGLEENIQYF; DNA: TGCAGCGTTGAAGATGGACTAGAAGAAAACATTCAGTACTTC
D: TRBD2; J: TRBJ2-2; size: -; V: TRBV6-1; CDR3: CASSEASGGAGELFF; DNA: TGTGCCAGCAGTGAAGCTAGCGGGGGGGCCGGGGAGCTGTTTTTT
D: -; J: TRBJ1-5; size: -; V: TRBV18; CDR3: CASSPEGRTGAQHF; DNA: TGTGCCAGCTCACCGGAAGGGAGGACGGGGGCCCAGCATTTT
D: -; J: TRBJ2-5; size: -; V: TRBV4-2; CDR3: CASSQDGGGGDPFQETQYF; DNA: TGTGCCAGCAGCCAAGACGGCGGAGGGGGCGACCCCTTCCAAGAGACCCAGTACTTC
D: -; J: TRBJ2-5; size: -; V: TRBV19; CDR3: CASSTTQETQYF; DNA: TGTGCCAGTAGTACTACTCAAGAGACCCAGTACTTC
D: TRBD2; J: TRBJ2-5; size: -; V: TRBV2; CDR3: CASSELAGPQYF; DNA: TGTGCCAGCAGTGAGTTAGCGGGACCTCAGTACTTC
D: TRBD1; J: TRBJ1-1; size: -; V: TRBV29-1; CDR3: CSVHLRTGTNTEAFF; DNA: TGCAGCGTACACCTTAGGACAGGGACGAACACTGAAGCTTTCTTT
D: TRBD1; J: TRBJ2-7; size: -; V: TRBV10-3; CDR3: CAISESGRDRGSYEQYF; DNA: TGTGCCATCAGTGAGTCGGGGAGGGACAGGGGCTCCTACGAGCAGTACTTC
D: TRBD2; J: TRBJ2-2; size: -; V: TRBV7-8; CDR3: CASSAGLAGGPRNTGELFF; DNA: TGTGCCAGCAGCGCGGGACTAGCGGGAGGGCCAAGGAACACCGGGGAGCTGTTTTTT
D: -; J: TRBJ1-2; size: -; V: TRBV20-1; CDR3: CSASGGRFDGYTF; DNA: TGCAGTGCTAGTGGGGGGCGCTTCGATGGCTACACCTTC
D: -; J: TRBJ2-7; size: -; V: TRBV18; CDR3: CASSPGGEQYF; DNA: TGTGCCAGCTCACCGGGGGGTGAGCAGTACTTC
D: TRBD1; J: TRBJ2-4; size: -; V: TRBV6-5; CDR3: CASRGTGSAKNIQYF; DNA: TGTGCCAGCAGGGGGACAGGGTCGGCCAAAAACATTCAGTACTTC
D: -; J: TRBJ2-5; size: -; V: TRBV6-5; CDR3: CASTPDSETQYF; DNA: TGTGCCAGCACCCCGGACAGTGAGACCCAGTACTTC
D: -; J: TRBJ2-2; size: -; V: TRBV19; CDR3: CASSIKAGTGELFF; DNA: TGTGCCAGTAGTATTAAGGCGGGCACCGGGGAGCTGTTTTTT
D: TRBD1; J: TRBJ1-3; size: -; V: TRBV5-5; CDR3: CASSRFGTGDSGNTIYF; DNA: TGTGCCAGCAGCCGATTCGGGACAGGGGACTCTGGAAACACCATATATTTT
D: -; J: TRBJ2-5; size: -; V: TRBV3-1/TRBV3-2; CDR3: CASSQEMASFETQYF; DNA: TGTGCCAGCAGCCAAGAAATGGCTAGCTTCGAGACCCAGTACTTC
D: -; J: TRBJ2-3; size: -; V: TRBV3-1/TRBV3-2; CDR3: CASSQFDNTQYF; DNA: TGTGCCAGCAGCCAATTTGACAATACGCAGTATTTT
D: TRBD2; J: TRBJ2-3; size: -; V: TRBV18; CDR3: CASSPRGGFGYF; DNA: TGTGCCAGCTCACCACGGGGGGGATTCGGGTATTTT
D: -; J: TRBJ1-3; size: -; V: TRBV30; CDR3: CAWALPTGLAGNTIYF; DNA: TGTGCCTGGGCCCTACCTACAGGGTTAGCTGGAAACACCATATATTTT
D: -; J: TRBJ2-7; size: -; V: TRBV4-3; CDR3: CASSQEETDDYEQYF; DNA: TGCGCCAGCAGCCAAGAGGAGACAGATGACTACGAGCAGTACTTC
D: TRBD1; J: TRBJ1-1; size: -; V: TRBV4-1; CDR3: CASSFRAGTGGGGTEAFF; DNA: TGCGCCAGCAGTTTTAGGGCCGGGACAGGGGGGGGTGGCACTGAAGCTTTCTTT
D: TRBD1; J: TRBJ1-1; size: few; V: TRBV7-6; CDR3: CASSARQGLNTEAFF; DNA: TGTGCCAGCAGCGCCAGACAGGGGTTGAACACTGAAGCTTTCTTT
D: -; J: TRBJ1-1; size: -; V: TRBV18; CDR3: CASSPGASENTEAFF; DNA: TGTGCCAGCTCACCAGGGGCGTCAGAGAACACTGAAGCTTTCTTT
D: TRBD1; J: TRBJ1-2; size: once; V: TRBV6-5; CDR3: CASSSRTGDYGYTF; DNA: TGTGCCAGCAGCTCACGGACAGGAGACTATGGCTACACCTTC
D: TRBD1; J: TRBJ2-2; size: -; V: TRBV27; CDR3: CASRMGQITNTGELFF; DNA: TGTGCCAGCAGAATGGGACAGATTACGAACACCGGGGAGCTGTTTTTT
D: -; J: TRBJ2-1; size: -; V: TRBV19; CDR3: CASSIQGGLEAEQFF; DNA: TGTGCCAGTAGTATACAGGGGGGCCTCGAGGCTGAGCAGTTCTTC
D: TRBD2; J: TRBJ2-6; size: -; V: TRBV7-2; CDR3: CASSLTGLGAFSGANVLTF; DNA: TGTGCCAGCAGCTTGACTGGACTAGGCGCCTTCTCCGGGGCCAACGTCCTGACTTTC
D: -; J: TRBJ1-3; size: -; V: TRBV7-2; CDR3: CASSSGGGNTIYF; DNA: TGTGCCAGCAGCTCGGGGGGGGGAAACACCATATATTTT
D: TRBD1; J: TRBJ2-7; size: -; V: TRBV3-1/TRBV3-2; CDR3: CASSQDRTGPYEQYF; DNA: TGTGCCAGCAGCCAAGATCGGACAGGACCCTACGAGCAGTACTTC
D: TRBD2; J: TRBJ2-4; size: -; V: TRBV27; CDR3: CASSSFSGSAKNIQYF; DNA: TGTGCCAGCAGTTCCTTTAGCGGGAGTGCCAAAAACATTCAGTACTTC
D: -; J: TRBJ1-1; size: -; V: TRBV19; CDR3: CASSIQGWNTEAFF; DNA: TGTGCCAGTAGTATACAGGGTTGGAACACTGAAGCTTTCTTT
D: -; J: TRBJ2-1; size: -; V: TRBV28; CDR3: CASSPVEGYNEQFF; DNA: TGTGCCAGCAGTCCCGTGGAGGGATACAATGAGCAGTTCTTC
D: -; J: TRBJ2-1; size: -; V: TRBV6-2/TRBV6-3; CDR3: CASSYLGSSYNEQFF; DNA: TGTGCCAGCAGTTACCTTGGGAGCTCCTACAATGAGCAGTTCTTC
D: -; J: TRBJ2-5; size: -; V: TRBV13; CDR3: CASSLVREETQYF; DNA: TGTGCCAGCAGCTTAGTCAGGGAAGAGACCCAGTACTTC
D: TRBD1; J: TRBJ1-2; size: -; V: TRBV28; CDR3: CASSRPGQGANYGYTF; DNA: TGTGCCAGCAGTAGGCCGGGACAGGGGGCTAACTATGGCTACACCTTC
D: TRBD1; J: TRBJ1-5; size: -; V: TRBV3-1/TRBV3-2; CDR3: CASSQDGQGVVSNQPQHF; DNA: TGTGCCAGCAGCCAAGACGGACAGGGGGTAGTCTCCAATCAGCCCCAGCATTTT
D: -; J: TRBJ2-7; size: -; V: TRBV10-3; CDR3: CAISGQERYEQYF; DNA: TGTGCCATCAGTGGACAGGAGCGCTACGAGCAGTACTTC
D: -; J: TRBJ1-2; size: -; V: TRBV5-5; CDR3: CASSSGTYPGANYGYTF; DNA: TGTGCCAGCAGCTCCGGGACATACCCCGGAGCTAACTATGGCTACACCTTC
D: TRBD1; J: TRBJ1-1; size: -; V: TRBV29-1; CDR3: CSAGETGGYEAFF; DNA: TGCAGCGCCGGGGAAACAGGGGGGTATGAAGCTTTCTTT
D: TRBD1; J: TRBJ1-1; size: -; V: TRBV7-2; CDR3: CASSLGPGGTFF; DNA: TGTGCCAGCAGCTTAGGGCCAGGGGGAACTTTCTTT
D: -; J: TRBJ2-7; size: -; V: TRBV11-2; CDR3: CASSLVSLAAYEQYF; DNA: TGTGCCAGCAGCTTAGTTTCCCTAGCAGCCTACGAGCAGTACTTC
D: -; J: TRBJ1-3; size: -; V: TRBV7-9; CDR3: CASSWQGRDTIYF; DNA: TGTGCCAGCAGCTGGCAGGGGCGAGACACCATATATTTT
D: -; J: TRBJ2-2; size: -; V: TRBV2; CDR3: CASSGQLTGELFF; DNA: TGTGCCAGCAGTGGACAGCTCACCGGGGAGCTGTTTTTT